The 22 T cell receptor beta chains below all came from one sample that was sequenced in a study of blood T cell repertoires in COVID-19. The repertoire was sequenced with immunoSEQ multiplex PCR; TCRdb's copy has only in-frame clones and lacks some. This table holds about 170,000 clones, around four fifths found once. Sequencing was performed on peripheral blood. The receptors were sampled from a woman older than 75 with COVID-19, enrolled during active disease.

The chain recombines TRBV19 with TRBJ2-7; 7 bases are a match to TRBD1. The CDR3 is 14 amino acids. The germline V gene has CDR1 LNHDA and CDR2 SQIVND (reference sequence). V trimming: 5 bases; J trimming: 3 bases; junction bases outside the gene matches: 7. The CDR3 reads CASSSGTALYEQYF. The CDR3 DNA is TGTGCCAGTAGTTCCGGGACAGCGCTCTACGAGCAGTACTTC.

The chain combines TRBV29-1 with TRBJ2-3; TRBD1 is a possible D gene (6 bases). V was shortened by 4 bases and J by 3 bases, with 11 bases between the two germline ends. The V gene's germline CDR1 is SQVTM and CDR2 ANQGSEA. CDR3 length equals 13 residues. This CDR3 reads CSVARGQTDTQYF. The CDR3 region has the DNA TGCAGCGTTGCCAGGGGACAAACAGATACGCAGTATTTT.

The chain links TRBV19 to TRBJ1-1; unclear D gene. V shed 5 bases and J shed 7 bases, with 8 bases lying between them. This CDR3 region has 11 residues. In germline, CDR1 is LNHDA, CDR2 SQIVND (reference sequence). CDR3 sequence: CASSSQYEAFF. The CDR3 nucleotides read TGTGCCAGTAGTTCGCAGTATGAAGCTTTCTTT.

The chain employs TRBV7-9 and TRBJ2-3; D perhaps matches TRBD2 (5 bases). The CDR3 runs to 14 residues. Trimming removed 1 base at V and 2 bases at J, with 7 bases between. CDR1 is SEHNR and CDR2 is FQNEAQ in the germline V gene (reference sequence). The DNA of the CDR3 is TGTGCCAGCAGCTTAGTAGCGTCCACAGATACGCAGTATTTT. Its translation is CASSLVASTDTQYF.

This clone was observed a single time. This chain joins TRBV2 and TRBJ1-6; 9 nucleotides match TRBD1. Germline CDR1 is SNHLY and CDR2 is FYNNEI. V lost 6 bases and J lost 7; bases outside the gene matches: 1. The CDR3 has 13 residues. CDR3 in amino acids: CASRDRGNSPLHF. The CDR3 nucleotides read TGTGCCAGCAGGGACAGGGGAAATTCACCCCTCCACTTT. The full variable domain, its missing parts supplied by reference TRBV2 and TRBJ1-6, is EPEVTQTPSHQVTQMGQEVILRCVPISNHLYFYWYRQILGQKVEFLVSFYNNEISEKSEIFDDQFSVERPDGSNFTLKIRSTKLEDSAMYFCASRDRGNSPLHFGNGTRLTVT.

This clone was seen once. The rearrangement uses TRBV28 and TRBJ1-5; D gene ambiguous. CDR1 and CDR2 from the germline V gene are MDHEN and SYDVKM. The V and J ends lost 6 bases and 1 base respectively, with 16 bases between them. The CDR3 totals 16 residues. The DNA of the CDR3 is TGTGCCAGCAGGGGCTCCGGTTCGGTGAGCAATCAGCCCCAGCATTTT. This gives the protein CASRGSGSVSNQPQHF.

The chain joins TRBV11-2 to TRBJ1-1, with D uncertain. This CDR3 is 12 amino acids long. Looked up from germline, CDR1 is SGHAT and CDR2 is FQNNGV. Trimming cost V 3 bases and J 0 bases, with 2 bases left between them. The CDR3 region is CASSFLNTEAFF. DNA of the CDR3: TGTGCCAGCAGCTTCTTGAACACTGAAGCTTTCTTT.

This chain uses TRBV6-5 with TRBJ1-5; D is possibly TRBD1 (6 bases). Germline V CDR1 and CDR2: MNHEY, SVGAGI. This CDR3 contains 14 residues. V lost 7 bases and J 1 base, leaving 11 bases between the germline ends. The chain's CDR3 is CASTLQGSNQPQHF. The CDR3 bases are TGTGCCAGCACCCTGCAGGGGAGCAATCAGCCCCAGCATTTT.

The V gene is TRBV3-1 (or the pseudogene TRBV3-2), the J gene TRBJ1-1; 10 bases fit TRBD1. Germline trimming cut 4 bases from V and 3 bases from J; bases unmatched to any gene: 11. Germline-derived CDR1 and CDR2 are LGHDT and YNNKEL (reference sequence). This CDR3 is built from 17 residues. The CDR3 loop reads CASSRRGTGVSYTEAFF. In DNA, the CDR3 is TGTGCCAGCAGCCGACGCGGGACAGGGGTGAGTTACACTGAAGCTTTCTTT.

V is TRBV2 and J is TRBJ2-3, with TRBD2 identical over 7 bases. J gave up 2 bases and V 4 bases, and 6 bases lay outside the gene matches. The germline CDR1 and CDR2 sequences are SNHLY and FYNNEI. This CDR3 contains 15 residues. For the CDR3, the DNA is TGTGCCAGCAGTGTTGGGGAGGGGTTCACAGATACGCAGTATTTT. Translation gives CASSVGEGFTDTQYF.

The chain joins TRBV3-1 (or the pseudogene TRBV3-2) to TRBJ2-1; D unresolved. The germline CDR1 and CDR2 sequences are LGHDT and YNNKEL (reference sequence). The CDR3 extends over 14 amino acids. Deletions cut 4 bases from V and 8 bases from J, with 15 bases between. This chain's CDR3 is CASSPIVSTDEQFF. The CDR3 DNA reads as TGTGCCAGCAGCCCGATAGTATCCACGGATGAGCAGTTCTTC.

The chain recombines TRBV19 with TRBJ1-2; D uncertain. The V end lost 4 bases, the J end lost 4 bases, and 19 bases lay between the germline ends. From germline, CDR1 is LNHDA and CDR2 SQIVND (reference sequence). CDR3 length: 16 amino acids. The CDR3 nucleotides read TGTGCCAGTAGTACCCGATCAGAGGGCGTTAGCTATGGCTACACCTTC. It translates to CASSTRSEGVSYGYTF.

The chain combines TRBV7-2 with TRBJ1-5, with D uncertain. Looked up from germline, CDR1 is SGHTA and CDR2 is FQGNSA. The CDR3 runs 14 residues. Trimming left V 3 bases short and J 4 bases short, with 10 bases between. CDR3 in DNA: TGTGCCAGCAGCTTTTACGGTAAAAATCAGCCCCAGCATTTT. Protein sequence: CASSFYGKNQPQHF.

V and J are TRBV11-2 and TRBJ1-1; unclear D gene. Per germline, CDR1 SGHAT and CDR2 FQNNGV. V lost 9 bases, J lost 1 base, and 12 bases lay in between. The CDR3 is made up of 13 amino acids. The CDR3 region has the DNA TGTGCCAGTACCAGGAGGGCGAACACTGAAGCTTTCTTT. Translating it yields CASTRRANTEAFF.

This sequence joins TRBV7-3 and TRBJ2-3, with TRBD2 matching 7 bases. The CDR3 runs 17 residues. V dropped 1 base and J dropped 0; count of bases not matched to a gene: 7. Germline lookup yields CDR1 SGHTA and CDR2 FQGTGA. CDR3 amino acids: CASSLMGAGHSTDTQYF. CDR3 bases: TGTGCCAGCAGCTTAATGGGAGCGGGGCATAGCACAGATACGCAGTATTTT.

The J gene is TRBJ2-2, the V gene TRBV10-3; D possibly corresponds to TRBD1 (5 bases). CDR1 and CDR2 (germline): ENHRY, SYGVKD. The CDR3 covers 12 residues. V was clipped by 6 bases and J by 3 bases, with 5 bases between them. The DNA of the CDR3 is TGTGCCATCAGGACAGACACCGGGGAGCTGTTTTTT. Translation gives CAIRTDTGELFF.

J is TRBJ2-1 and V is TRBV10-3; TRBD2 matches at 11 bases. J was trimmed by 0 bases and V by 4 bases; bases with no gene match: 2. The CDR3 is made up of 16 amino acids. The germline CDR1 and CDR2 sequences are ENHRY and SYGVKD. The CDR3 is CAISGGLADSYNEQFF. The CDR3 DNA follows: TGTGCCATCAGTGGGGGACTAGCGGACTCCTACAATGAGCAGTTCTTC.

This clone was counted once. This chain uses TRBV2 with TRBJ1-2, with TRBD1 as a possible D gene (6 bases). Germline CDR1 SNHLY, CDR2 FYNNEI. Trimming shortened V by 2 bases and J by 6 bases, and 10 bases separated the two germline ends. The CDR3 has 13 residues. For the CDR3, the DNA is TGTGCCAGCAGTGAATTGCCAGGGGATGGCTACACCTTC. Protein: CASSELPGDGYTF.

The rearrangement links TRBV29-1 to TRBJ1-2; perhaps TRBD1 as D (5 bases). Between the trimmed V and J ends, which lost 4 bases and 5 bases, there was a span of 14 bases. This CDR3 comprises 13 residues. Germline V CDR1 and CDR2: SQVTM, ANQGSEA. CDR3: CSVAGGNGYGYTF. The DNA for the CDR3 is TGCAGCGTTGCCGGGGGGAATGGATATGGCTACACCTTC.

The chain carries TRBV5-1 and TRBJ1-1, with 7 bases that match TRBD1. The CDR3 is 15 residues long. V was pared by 0 bases and J by 1 base, with 3 bases of the junction left unmatched. Germline V gene sequence: CDR1 SGHRS, CDR2 YFSETQ. Here the CDR3 reads CASSLAAGGNTEAFF. The CDR3 DNA follows: TGCGCCAGCAGCTTGGCGGCAGGGGGGAACACTGAAGCTTTCTTT. The entire variable domain, with the rest obtained from reference TRBV5-1 and TRBJ1-1, is as follows: KAGVTQTPRYLIKTRGQQVTLSCSPISGHRSVSWYQQTPGQGLQFLFEYFSETQRNKGNFPGRFSGRQFSNSRSEMNVSTLELGDSALYLCASSLAAGGNTEAFFGQGTRLTVV.

The chain couples TRBV29-1 to TRBJ1-2, with TRBD1 as a possible D gene (5 bases). Germline V gene lookup returns CDR1 SQVTM and CDR2 ANQGSEA. The CDR3 has 15 amino acids. Trimming left V 1 base short and J 0 bases short, with 12 bases between. The CDR3 DNA follows: TGCAGCGTTGAAGGGGGGGGTTCAGCTAACTATGGCTACACCTTC. Protein sequence: CSVEGGGSANYGYTF.

CDR3 sequence (DNA): TGTGCCAGCAGTTTACCGCCTCAGGGGGCGAGCAATCAGCCCCAGCATTTT. Its protein product is CASSLPPQGASNQPQHF. The J gene is TRBJ1-5, the V gene TRBV28, with TRBD1 matching over 8 bases. The CDR3 sequence is 17 residues long. The germline CDR1 and CDR2 sequences are MDHEN and SYDVKM. Trimming took 2 bases from V and 1 from J; bases not matched to a gene: 7.